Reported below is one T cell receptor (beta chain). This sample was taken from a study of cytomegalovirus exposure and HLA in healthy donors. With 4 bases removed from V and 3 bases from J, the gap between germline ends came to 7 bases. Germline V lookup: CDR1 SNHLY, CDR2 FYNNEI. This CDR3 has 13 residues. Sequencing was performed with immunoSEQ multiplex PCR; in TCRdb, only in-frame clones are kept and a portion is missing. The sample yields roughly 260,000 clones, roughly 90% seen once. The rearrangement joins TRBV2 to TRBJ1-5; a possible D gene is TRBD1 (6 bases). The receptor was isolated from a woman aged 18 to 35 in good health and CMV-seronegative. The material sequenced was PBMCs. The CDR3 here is CASSGQDNQPQHF. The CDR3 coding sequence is TGTGCCAGCAGTGGACAGGACAATCAGCCCCAGCATTTT.